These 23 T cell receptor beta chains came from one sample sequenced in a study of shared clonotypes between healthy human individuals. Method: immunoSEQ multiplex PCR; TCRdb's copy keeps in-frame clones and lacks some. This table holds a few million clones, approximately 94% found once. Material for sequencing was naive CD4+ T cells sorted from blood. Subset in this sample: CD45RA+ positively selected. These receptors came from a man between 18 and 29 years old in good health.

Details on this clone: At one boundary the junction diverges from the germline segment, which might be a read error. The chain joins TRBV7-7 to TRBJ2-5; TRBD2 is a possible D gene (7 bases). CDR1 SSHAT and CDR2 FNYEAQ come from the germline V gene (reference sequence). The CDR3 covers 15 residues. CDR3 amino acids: CASSFRWGGRETQYF. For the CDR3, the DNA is TGTGCTAGCAGCTTCAGGTGGGGGGGCCGGGAGACCCAGTACTTC.

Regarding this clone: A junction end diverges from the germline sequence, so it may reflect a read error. DNA for the CDR3: TGTGCCAGCAGCTTATCTCGGGGCCACTATGGCTACACCTTC. Translating it yields CASSLSRGHYGYTF. The genes are TRBV27 and TRBJ1-2; D possibly corresponds to TRBD1 (5 bases). The CDR3 contains 14 residues. Germline CDR1 reads MNHEY; CDR2 reads SMNVEV (reference sequence).

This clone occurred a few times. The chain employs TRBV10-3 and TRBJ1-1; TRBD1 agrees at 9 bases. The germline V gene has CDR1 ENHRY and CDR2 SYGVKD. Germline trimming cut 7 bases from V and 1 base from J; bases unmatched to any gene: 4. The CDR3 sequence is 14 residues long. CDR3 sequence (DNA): TGTGCCATCACTGCGACAGGGGGGAACACTGAAGCTTTCTTT. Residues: CAITATGGNTEAFF.

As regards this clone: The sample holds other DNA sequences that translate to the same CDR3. The CDR3 reads CASSVGSGSYNEQFF. CDR3 nucleotides: TGTGCCAGCAGCGTAGGTTCGGGCTCCTACAATGAGCAGTTCTTC. The chain is built from TRBV9 and TRBJ2-1; D ambiguous. V lost 0 bases, J lost 0 bases, and 7 bases lay in between. The germline CDR1 and CDR2 sequences are SGDLS and YYNGEE. The length of the CDR3 is 15 residues.

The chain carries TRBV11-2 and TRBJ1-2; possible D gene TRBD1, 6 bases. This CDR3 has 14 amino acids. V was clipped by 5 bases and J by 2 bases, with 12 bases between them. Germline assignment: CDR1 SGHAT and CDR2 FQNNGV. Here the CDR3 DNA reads TGTGCCAGCAGCCCCACCACAGGGAACTATGGCTACACCTTC. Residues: CASSPTTGNYGYTF. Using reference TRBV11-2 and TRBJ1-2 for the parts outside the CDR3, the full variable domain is EAGVAQSPRYKIIEKRQSVAFWCNPISGHATLYWYQQILGQGPKLLIQFQNNGVVDDSQLPKDRFSAERLKGVDSTLKIQPAKLEDSAVYLCASSPTTGNYGYTFGSGTRLTVV.

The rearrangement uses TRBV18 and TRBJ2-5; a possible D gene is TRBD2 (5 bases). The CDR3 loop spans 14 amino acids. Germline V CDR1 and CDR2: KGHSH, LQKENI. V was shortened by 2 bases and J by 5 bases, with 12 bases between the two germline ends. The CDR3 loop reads CASSPYEGAETQYF. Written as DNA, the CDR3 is TGTGCCAGCTCACCATATGAGGGTGCGGAGACCCAGTACTTC.

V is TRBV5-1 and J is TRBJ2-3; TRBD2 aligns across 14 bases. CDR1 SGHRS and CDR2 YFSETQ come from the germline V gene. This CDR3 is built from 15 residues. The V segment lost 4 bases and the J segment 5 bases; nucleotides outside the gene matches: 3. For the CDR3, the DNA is TGCGCCAGCAGCACGACTAGCGGGGGGGTAGATACGCAGTATTTT. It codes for CASSTTSGGVDTQYF.

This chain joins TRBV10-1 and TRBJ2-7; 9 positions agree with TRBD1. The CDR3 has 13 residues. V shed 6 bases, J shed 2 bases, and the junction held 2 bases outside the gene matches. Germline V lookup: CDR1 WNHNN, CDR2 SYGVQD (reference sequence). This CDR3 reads CASSRTGAYEQYF. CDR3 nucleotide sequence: TGCGCCAGCAGCCGGACAGGGGCCTACGAGCAGTACTTC.

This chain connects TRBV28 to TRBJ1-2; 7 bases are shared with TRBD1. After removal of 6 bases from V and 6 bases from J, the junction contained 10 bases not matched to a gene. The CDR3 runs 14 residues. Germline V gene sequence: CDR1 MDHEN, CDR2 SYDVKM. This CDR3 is CASRNSSGGDGYTF. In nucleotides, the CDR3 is TGTGCCAGCAGGAATTCCTCAGGGGGGGATGGCTACACCTTC.

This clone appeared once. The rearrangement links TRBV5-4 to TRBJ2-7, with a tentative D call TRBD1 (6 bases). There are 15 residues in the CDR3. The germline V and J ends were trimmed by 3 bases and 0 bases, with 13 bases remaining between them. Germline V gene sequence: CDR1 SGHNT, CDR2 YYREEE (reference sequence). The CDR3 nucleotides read TGTGCCAGCAGCTCTAAGACAGGCAGCTCCTACGAGCAGTACTTC. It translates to CASSSKTGSSYEQYF. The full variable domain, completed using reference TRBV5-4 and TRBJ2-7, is ETGVTQSPTHLIKTRGQQVTLRCSSQSGHNTVSWYQQALGQGPQFIFQYYREEENGRGNFPPRFSGLQFPNYSSELNVNALELDDSALYLCASSSKTGSSYEQYFGPGTRLTVT.

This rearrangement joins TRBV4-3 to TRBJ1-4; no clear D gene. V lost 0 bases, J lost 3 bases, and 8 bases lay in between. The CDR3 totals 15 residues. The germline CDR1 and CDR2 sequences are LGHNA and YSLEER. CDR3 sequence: CASSQEGRPNEKLFF. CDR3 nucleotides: TGCGCCAGCAGCCAAGAAGGCCGTCCTAATGAAAAACTGTTTTTT.

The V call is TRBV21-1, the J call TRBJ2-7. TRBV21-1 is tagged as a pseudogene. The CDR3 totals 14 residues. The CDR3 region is CALPRRDKTYEQYF. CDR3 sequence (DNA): TGTGCCCTCCCTCGGCGGGACAAAACCTACGAGCAGTACTTC.

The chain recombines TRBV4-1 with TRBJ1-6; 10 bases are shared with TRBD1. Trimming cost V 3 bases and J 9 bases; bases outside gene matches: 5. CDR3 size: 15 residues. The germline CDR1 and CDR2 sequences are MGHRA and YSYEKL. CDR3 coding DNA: TGCGCCAGCAGCCAGCCGGGACAGGGGATTTCACCCCTCCACTTT. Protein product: CASSQPGQGISPLHF.

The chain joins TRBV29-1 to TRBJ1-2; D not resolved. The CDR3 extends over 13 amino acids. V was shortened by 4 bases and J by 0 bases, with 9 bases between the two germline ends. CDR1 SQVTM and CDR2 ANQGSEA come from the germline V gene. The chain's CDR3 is CSVVRAPNYGYTF. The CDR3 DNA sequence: TGCAGCGTTGTGCGGGCTCCTAACTATGGCTACACCTTC.

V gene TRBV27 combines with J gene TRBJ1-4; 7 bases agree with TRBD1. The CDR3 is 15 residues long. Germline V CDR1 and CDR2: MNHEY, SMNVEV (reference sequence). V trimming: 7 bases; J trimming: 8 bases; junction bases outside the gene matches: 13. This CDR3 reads CASTTARQGGEKLFF. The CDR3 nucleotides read TGTGCCAGCACTACTGCGCGACAGGGTGGGGAAAAACTGTTTTTT. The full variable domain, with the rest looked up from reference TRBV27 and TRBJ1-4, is EAQVTQNPRYLITVTGKKLTVTCSQNMNHEYMSWYRQDPGLGLRQIYYSMNVEVTDKGDVPEGYKVSRKEKRNFPLILESPSPNQTSLYFCASTTARQGGEKLFFGSGTQLSVL.

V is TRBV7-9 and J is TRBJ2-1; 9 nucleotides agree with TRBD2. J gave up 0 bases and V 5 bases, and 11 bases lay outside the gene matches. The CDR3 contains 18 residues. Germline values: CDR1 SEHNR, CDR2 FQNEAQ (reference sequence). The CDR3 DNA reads TGTGCCAGCAGCCCCATAGCGGGAGAAGGGGGCTCCTACAATGAGCAGTTCTTC. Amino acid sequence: CASSPIAGEGGSYNEQFF.

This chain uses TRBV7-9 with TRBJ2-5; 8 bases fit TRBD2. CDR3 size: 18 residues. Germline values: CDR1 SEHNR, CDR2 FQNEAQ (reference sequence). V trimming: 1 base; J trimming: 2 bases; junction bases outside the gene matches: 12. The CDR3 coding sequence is TGTGCCAGCAGCTTAGGAAGGCCAGCGGGAGATTCGCAAGAGACCCAGTACTTC. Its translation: CASSLGRPAGDSQETQYF.

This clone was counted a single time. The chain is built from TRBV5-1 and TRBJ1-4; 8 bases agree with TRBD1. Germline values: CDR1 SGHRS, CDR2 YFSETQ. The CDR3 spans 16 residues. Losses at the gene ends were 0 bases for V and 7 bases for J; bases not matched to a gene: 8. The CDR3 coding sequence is TGCGCCAGCAGCTTGGCCTGGACAGGGCCGGGTGAAAAACTGTTTTTT. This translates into CASSLAWTGPGEKLFF.

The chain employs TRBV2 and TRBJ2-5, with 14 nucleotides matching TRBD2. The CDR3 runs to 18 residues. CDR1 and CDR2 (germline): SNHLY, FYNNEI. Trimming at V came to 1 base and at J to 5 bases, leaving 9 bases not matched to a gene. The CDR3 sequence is CASSEGRLAGGPGETQYF. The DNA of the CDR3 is TGTGCCAGCAGTGAAGGACGACTAGCGGGAGGGCCGGGGGAGACCCAGTACTTC.

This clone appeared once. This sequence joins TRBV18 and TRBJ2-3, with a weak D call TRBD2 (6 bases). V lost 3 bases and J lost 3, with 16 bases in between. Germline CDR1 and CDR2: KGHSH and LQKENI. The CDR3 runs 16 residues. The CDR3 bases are TGTGCCAGCTCACCTTACCCCGGAGGGTCAACAGATACGCAGTATTTT. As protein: CASSPYPGGSTDTQYF.

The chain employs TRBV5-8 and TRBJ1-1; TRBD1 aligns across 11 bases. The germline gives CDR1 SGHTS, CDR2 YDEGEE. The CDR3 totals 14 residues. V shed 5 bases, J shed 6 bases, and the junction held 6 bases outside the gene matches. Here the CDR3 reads CASRFGQGAPEAFF. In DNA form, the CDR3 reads TGTGCCAGCAGATTTGGACAGGGGGCACCTGAAGCTTTCTTT.

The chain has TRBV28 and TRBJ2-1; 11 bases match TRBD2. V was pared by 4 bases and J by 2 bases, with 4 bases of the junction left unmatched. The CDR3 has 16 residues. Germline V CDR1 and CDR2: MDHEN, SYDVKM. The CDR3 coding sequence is TGTGCCAGCAGTTCCCTGACTAGCGGGACCTACAATGAGCAGTTCTTC. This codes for CASSSLTSGTYNEQFF.

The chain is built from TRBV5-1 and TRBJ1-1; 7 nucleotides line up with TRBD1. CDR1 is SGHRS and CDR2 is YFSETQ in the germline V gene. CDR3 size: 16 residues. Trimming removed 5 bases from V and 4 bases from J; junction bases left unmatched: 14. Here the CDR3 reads CASSQIVGQVATEAFF. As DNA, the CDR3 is TGCGCCAGCAGTCAGATCGTTGGACAGGTGGCCACTGAAGCTTTCTTT.